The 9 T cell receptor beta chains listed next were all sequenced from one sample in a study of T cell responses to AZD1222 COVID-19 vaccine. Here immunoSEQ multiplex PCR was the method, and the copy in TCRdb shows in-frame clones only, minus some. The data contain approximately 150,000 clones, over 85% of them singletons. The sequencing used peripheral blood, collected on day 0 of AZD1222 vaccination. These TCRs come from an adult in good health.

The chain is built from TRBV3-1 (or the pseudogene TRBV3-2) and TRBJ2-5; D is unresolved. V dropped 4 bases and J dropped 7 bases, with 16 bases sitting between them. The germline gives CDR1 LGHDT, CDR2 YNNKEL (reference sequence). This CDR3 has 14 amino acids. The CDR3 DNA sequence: TGTGCCAGCAGCCCCTCCAGGCGGTTTGGGACCCAGTACTTC. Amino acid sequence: CASSPSRRFGTQYF.

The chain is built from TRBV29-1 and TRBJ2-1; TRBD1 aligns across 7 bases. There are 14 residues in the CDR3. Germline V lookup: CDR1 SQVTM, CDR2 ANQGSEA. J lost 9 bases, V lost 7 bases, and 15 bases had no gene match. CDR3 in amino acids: CSALKGARRAEQFF. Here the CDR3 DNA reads TGCAGCGCTCTGAAGGGGGCACGCCGGGCTGAGCAGTTCTTC.

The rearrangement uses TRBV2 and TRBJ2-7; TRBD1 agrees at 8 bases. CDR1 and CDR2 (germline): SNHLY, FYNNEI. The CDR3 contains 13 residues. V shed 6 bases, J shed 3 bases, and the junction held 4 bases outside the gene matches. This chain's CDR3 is CASSQQGGYEQYF. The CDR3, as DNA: TGTGCCAGCAGCCAACAGGGGGGCTACGAGCAGTACTTC.

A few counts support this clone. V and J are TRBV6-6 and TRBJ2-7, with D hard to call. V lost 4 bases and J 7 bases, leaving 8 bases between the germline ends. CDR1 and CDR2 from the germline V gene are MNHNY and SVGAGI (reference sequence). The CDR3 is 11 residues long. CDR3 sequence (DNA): TGTGCCAGCAGTTTCTCTAGTGAGCAGTACTTC. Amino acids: CASSFSSEQYF.

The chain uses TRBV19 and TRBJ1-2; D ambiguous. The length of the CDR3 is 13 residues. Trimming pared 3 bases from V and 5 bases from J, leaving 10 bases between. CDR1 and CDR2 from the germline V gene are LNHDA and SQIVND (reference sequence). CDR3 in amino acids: CASSINRKYGYTF. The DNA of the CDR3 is TGTGCCAGTAGTATTAACAGAAAATATGGCTACACCTTC.

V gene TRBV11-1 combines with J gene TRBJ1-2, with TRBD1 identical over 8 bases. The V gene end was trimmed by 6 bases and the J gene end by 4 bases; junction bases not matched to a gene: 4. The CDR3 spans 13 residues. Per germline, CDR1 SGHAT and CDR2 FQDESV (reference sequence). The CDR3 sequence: CASRDRDGYGYTF. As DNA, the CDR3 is TGTGCCAGCAGGGACAGGGACGGCTATGGCTACACCTTC.

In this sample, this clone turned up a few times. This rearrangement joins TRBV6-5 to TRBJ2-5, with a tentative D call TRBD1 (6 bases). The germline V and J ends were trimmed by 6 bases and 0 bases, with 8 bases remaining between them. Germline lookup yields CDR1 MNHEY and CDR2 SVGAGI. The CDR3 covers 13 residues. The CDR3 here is CASRGAHQETQYF. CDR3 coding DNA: TGTGCCAGCAGGGGGGCCCACCAAGAGACCCAGTACTTC.

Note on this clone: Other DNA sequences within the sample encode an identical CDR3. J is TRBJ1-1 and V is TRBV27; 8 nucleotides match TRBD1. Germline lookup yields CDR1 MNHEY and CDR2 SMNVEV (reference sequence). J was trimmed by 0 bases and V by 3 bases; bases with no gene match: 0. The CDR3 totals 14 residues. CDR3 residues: CASSLDRVNTEAFF. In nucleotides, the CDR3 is TGTGCCAGCAGTTTGGACAGGGTGAACACTGAAGCTTTCTTT.

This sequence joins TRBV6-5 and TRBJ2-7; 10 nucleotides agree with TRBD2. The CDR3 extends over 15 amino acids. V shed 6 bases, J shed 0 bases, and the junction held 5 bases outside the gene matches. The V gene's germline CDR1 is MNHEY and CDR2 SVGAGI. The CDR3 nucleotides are TGTGCCAGCAGGCCGGGACTAGCGACCTCCTACGAGCAGTACTTC. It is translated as CASRPGLATSYEQYF.